A single sample is the source of the 23 T cell receptor beta chains below, sequenced in a study of blood T cell repertoires in COVID-19. Sequencing was performed with immunoSEQ multiplex PCR; in TCRdb, only in-frame clones are kept and a portion is missing. The repertoire includes over 250,000 clones, approximately 86% of them detected once, and about 2.7% sits in the top ten. Sequencing was carried out using PBMCs or T cells enriched from blood (not recorded which). The receptors here all came from a woman aged 18-29 years who had recovered from COVID-19.

This chain joins TRBV19 and TRBJ2-6; D gene ambiguous. The CDR3 is 14 residues long. Germline loops: CDR1 LNHDA, CDR2 SQIVND (reference sequence). The germline V and J ends were trimmed by 5 bases and 1 base, with 6 bases remaining between them. The CDR3 spells CASSVPSGANVLTF. CDR3 DNA: TGTGCCAGTAGTGTCCCTTCTGGGGCCAACGTCCTGACTTTC.

The rearrangement links TRBV3-1 (or the pseudogene TRBV3-2) to TRBJ2-7, with a weak D call TRBD2 (7 bases). Germline V gene sequence: CDR1 LGHDT, CDR2 YNNKEL (reference sequence). Trimming took off 4 bases at V and 1 base at J, with 20 bases between the two ends. The CDR3 runs to 17 residues. CDR3 residues: CASSPTFGGRGSYEQYF. DNA for the CDR3: TGTGCCAGCAGCCCGACCTTCGGGGGGAGGGGGTCCTACGAGCAGTACTTC.

The V call is TRBV7-9, the J call TRBJ1-1, with D maybe TRBD1 (6 bases). Per the germline V gene, CDR1 is SEHNR and CDR2 is FQNEAQ (reference sequence). The CDR3 contains 14 residues. V lost 7 bases and J lost 1, with 13 bases in between. This CDR3 reads CASTLDSTNTEAFF. The DNA of the CDR3 is TGTGCCAGCACCTTGGACAGCACGAACACTGAAGCTTTCTTT.

The table lists this clone with a count of one. V and J are TRBV6-1 and TRBJ1-5, with D hard to call. The V end was cut by 2 bases, the J end by 3 bases, with 11 bases between. CDR3 length: 15 amino acids. Germline V gene data show CDR1 as MNHNS and CDR2 as SASEGT. CDR3 sequence: CASSELDLLNQPQHF. Here the CDR3 DNA reads TGTGCCAGCAGTGAACTGGACTTGCTCAATCAGCCCCAGCATTTT.

The chain is built from TRBV4-1 and TRBJ1-2, with D unresolved. The ends were cut back, 0 bases at V and 6 bases at J, with 20 bases in the middle. The germline CDR1 and CDR2 sequences are MGHRA and YSYEKL. The CDR3 is 17 residues long. The CDR3 DNA sequence: TGCGCCAGCAGCCAAGATCTGAGGGCGCGAGAAACGGATGGCTACACCTTC. Its translation is CASSQDLRARETDGYTF.

The chain recombines TRBV4-3 with TRBJ1-2; maybe TRBD1 (6 bases). Germline values: CDR1 LGHNA, CDR2 YSLEER. V was trimmed by 0 bases and J by 4 bases, leaving 12 bases between them. There are 15 residues in the CDR3. CDR3 loop: CASSQDHQQGYGYTF. CDR3 in DNA: TGCGCCAGCAGCCAAGATCACCAACAGGGCTATGGCTACACCTTC.

The gene calls are TRBV5-1 and TRBJ2-1, with 12 nucleotides matching TRBD1. This CDR3 comprises 17 residues. CDR1 and CDR2 (germline): SGHRS, YFSETQ. The J segment lost 7 bases and the V segment lost 0 bases, leaving 8 bases of the junction unmatched. The CDR3 is CASSLAFGTGGGNEQFF. DNA of the CDR3: TGCGCCAGCAGCTTGGCCTTTGGGACAGGGGGCGGGAATGAGCAGTTCTTC.

V usage is TRBV28 and J usage is TRBJ2-7, with 16 bases that match TRBD2. The CDR3 is 16 amino acids. CDR1 and CDR2 from the germline V gene are MDHEN and SYDVKM. The V segment lost 5 bases and the J segment 5 bases; nucleotides outside the gene matches: 6. This CDR3 reads CASSLGTSGREDEQYF. Here the CDR3 DNA reads TGTGCCAGCAGTCTCGGGACTAGCGGGAGGGAGGACGAGCAGTACTTC.

This sequence joins TRBV2 and TRBJ1-1, with D maybe TRBD1 (5 bases). This CDR3 is built from 13 residues. CDR1 is SNHLY and CDR2 is FYNNEI in the germline V gene. Trimming stripped 6 bases from V and 1 base from J, with 9 bases between. In nucleotides, the CDR3 is TGTGCCAGCAGGCCAACAGGGAACACTGAAGCTTTCTTT. Encoded protein: CASRPTGNTEAFF.

The V and J genes are TRBV5-1 and TRBJ2-3; TRBD1 matches 8 bases. The CDR3 extends over 18 amino acids. Germline CDR1 SGHRS, CDR2 YFSETQ. V trimming: 2 bases; J trimming: 1 base; junction bases outside the gene matches: 12. CDR3: CASSFRPGTGGGTDTQYF. DNA of the CDR3: TGCGCCAGCAGCTTCCGTCCCGGGACAGGCGGGGGCACAGATACGCAGTATTTT.

The rearrangement uses TRBV5-8 and TRBJ1-1, with 9 bases that match TRBD1. The CDR3 spans 16 residues. The V gene's germline CDR1 is SGHTS and CDR2 YDEGEE. The junction had 4 bases not matched to a gene; V was cut back by 1 base and J by 0 bases. For the CDR3, the DNA is TGTGCCAGCAGCTTGTGGACAGGGGTTATGAACACTGAAGCTTTCTTT. Translating gives CASSLWTGVMNTEAFF.

The gene calls are TRBV12-3 or TRBV12-4 and TRBJ1-1; D is perhaps TRBD1 (5 bases). There are 11 residues in the CDR3. V lost 9 bases and J 11 bases, leaving 16 bases between the germline ends. CDR3 nucleotides: TGTGCCAGTCAGGGTCATGGGATGGCTTTCTTT. This encodes CASQGHGMAFF.

The chain joins TRBV27 to TRBJ2-2; weak D call: TRBD2 (5 bases). The CDR3 length is 15 residues. CDR1 MNHEY and CDR2 SMNVEV come from the germline V gene (reference sequence). Trimming removed 5 bases at V and 4 bases at J, with 14 bases between. In DNA, the CDR3 is TGTGCCAGCAGTCCCTGGGGAGTGGCCACCGGGGAGCTGTTTTTT. Its translation is CASSPWGVATGELFF.

In its sample, this clone was seen once. The CDR3 reads CASSYSGLEGNTQYF. The CDR3 DNA sequence: TGTGCCAGCAGTTACTCGGGACTAGAGGGAAATACGCAGTATTTT. The V gene is TRBV6-5, the J gene TRBJ2-3; 8 nucleotides align to TRBD2. V trimming: 0 bases; J trimming: 7 bases; junction bases outside the gene matches: 6. Germline V gene lookup returns CDR1 MNHEY and CDR2 SVGAGI. The CDR3 has 15 residues.

The gene calls are TRBV5-5 and TRBJ1-4, with TRBD1 identical over 7 bases. This CDR3 spans 16 amino acids. J gave up 0 bases and V 6 bases, and 8 bases lay outside the gene matches. The germline gives CDR1 SGHKS, CDR2 YYEKEE (reference sequence). The CDR3: CASTDRVGATNEKLFF. DNA for the CDR3: TGTGCCAGCACTGACAGGGTGGGAGCAACTAATGAAAAACTGTTTTTT.

J is TRBJ2-3 and V is TRBV5-1, with D uncertain. Germline CDR1 reads SGHRS; CDR2 reads YFSETQ. The CDR3 is 13 residues long. The V gene lost 0 bases and the J gene lost 4 bases, with 6 bases spanning the gap. In nucleotides, the CDR3 is TGCGCCAGCAGCTTGGGTGGCTCAGATACGCAGTATTTT. Its translation: CASSLGGSDTQYF.

The chain combines TRBV28 with TRBJ2-3; D unclear. CDR1 is MDHEN and CDR2 is SYDVKM in the germline V gene. This CDR3 has 15 amino acids. The V gene lost 7 bases and the J gene lost 4 bases, with 18 bases spanning the gap. The CDR3 DNA is TGTGCCAGCACTCTCGGCGGAGCGAATCCAGATACGCAGTATTTT. As protein: CASTLGGANPDTQYF.

The chain carries TRBV13 and TRBJ2-5, with a tentative D call TRBD2 (5 bases). The CDR3 length is 15 residues. V was clipped by 5 bases and J by 0 bases, with 13 bases between them. Per germline, CDR1 PRHDT and CDR2 FYEKMQ (reference sequence). The CDR3 loop reads CASSGSANNQETQYF. The CDR3 nucleotides are TGTGCCAGCAGCGGGAGCGCCAATAACCAAGAGACCCAGTACTTC.

The V call is TRBV5-1, the J call TRBJ2-7; D ambiguous. V lost 0 bases and J lost 6, with 7 bases in between. CDR3 length: 12 amino acids. Germline lookup yields CDR1 SGHRS and CDR2 YFSETQ. CDR3 coding DNA: TGCGCCAGCAGCTTGGGACAAACCGAGCAGTACTTC. This sequence encodes CASSLGQTEQYF.

V is TRBV27 and J is TRBJ2-7; D unresolved. Trimming cost V 6 bases and J 2 bases, with 14 bases left between them. The germline V gene has CDR1 MNHEY and CDR2 SMNVEV (reference sequence). The CDR3 length is 14 residues. The CDR3 DNA is TGTGCCAGCAGCCCGAGGAGCGATGCCTACGAGCAGTACTTC. It yields the protein CASSPRSDAYEQYF.

V and J are TRBV7-6 and TRBJ2-2; TRBD2 aligns across 13 bases. The germline gives CDR1 SGHVS, CDR2 FNYEAQ. The V and J ends lost 5 bases and 0 bases, in that order; junction bases with no gene match: 12. This CDR3 has 20 residues. In nucleotides, the CDR3 is TGTGCCAGCAGCCGGTGGGGACTAGCGGGGAGGACTACGAACACCGGGGAGCTGTTTTTT. It encodes CASSRWGLAGRTTNTGELFF.

The chain joins TRBV5-1 to TRBJ2-7, with 8 bases that match TRBD1. Germline assignment: CDR1 SGHRS and CDR2 YFSETQ. CDR3 size: 16 residues. V was clipped by 0 bases and J by 6 bases; unmatched bases: 11. DNA for the CDR3: TGCGCCAGCAGCTTGGTTCCGGACAGGGTTATTAGCGAGCAGTACTTC. Translated, it gives CASSLVPDRVISEQYF.

V is TRBV5-1 and J is TRBJ2-3; 12 bases align to TRBD2. CDR1 is SGHRS and CDR2 is YFSETQ in the germline V gene. This CDR3 spans 16 amino acids. Trimming at V came to 3 bases and at J to 2 bases, leaving 4 bases not matched to a gene. The CDR3 loop reads CASSWTSGEFTDTQYF. CDR3 nucleotide sequence: TGCGCCAGCAGCTGGACTAGCGGGGAGTTCACAGATACGCAGTATTTT.